This T cell receptor (beta chain) was observed in a study of identical twins. This clonotype was found a few times. The germline gives CDR1 ENHRY, CDR2 SYGVKD. The CDR3 runs 10 residues. Template switching (which added a universal primer site) was used, and cDNA carried unique molecular identifiers. TCRdb recomputed calls from the 5' RACE reads with MiXCR, one row per CDR3 protein. This sample has 550,000 to 700,000 distinct CDR3 sequences, with more than 9% found just once. The same sample was also studied in work on yellow fever vaccine responses in identical twins. Per that paper: It has been reported that, in twins, the vaccine T cell response seemed partly convergent and partly personalized.

The origin of this receptor is a woman younger than 35 in good health. The sequenced material came from PBMCs. J is TRBJ2-3 and V is TRBV10-3, with D tentatively TRBD2 (5 bases). The CDR3 DNA is TGTGTAGCGATCCCAGATACGCAGTATTTT. It specifies CVAIPDTQYF.